This T cell receptor (beta chain) was obtained from a study of blood T cell repertoires in COVID-19. V was cut by 10 bases and J by 2 bases, with 13 bases left in between. The CDR3 is 13 residues long. CDR1 is MNHEY, CDR2 SVGAGI, per germline. Method: immunoSEQ multiplex PCR; TCRdb's copy keeps in-frame clones and lacks some. The repertoire holds around 70,000 clones, with roughly 80% as singletons. The receptor's source is a woman aged 45-59 years with acute or convalescent COVID-19. The chain combines TRBV6-5 with TRBJ2-3; no definite D call. The sample taken for sequencing was peripheral blood. CDR3: CATPRVPTDTQYF. Written as DNA, the CDR3 is TGTGCCACCCCACGGGTCCCCACAGATACGCAGTATTTT.